This is a list of T cell receptor beta chains from one sample in a study of blood T cell repertoires in COVID-19. Clones were read by immunoSEQ multiplex PCR, and TCRdb kept only the in-frame ones, dropping some. There are about 190,000 clones in the sample; around four fifths occur only once, and about 20% lies in the top ten. The sample comprised peripheral blood. The receptor source for this set is a human donor in a cohort sampled during active COVID-19. Both conserved end residues are part of each CDR3. Each record gives: D gene, clone size, V gene, J gene, CDR3 DNA, CDR3 protein. A D gene is named only where the DNA matches it firmly. Part of the rows lack a size; the others show once, few, many or a class for expanded clones.

NA,NA,TRBV29-1,TRBJ2-3,TGCAGCGTTGCCGGCAGGAGCACAGATACGCAGTATTTT,CSVAGRSTDTQYF
NA,NA,TRBV5-4,TRBJ2-7,TGTGCCAGCAGCTCCGGGAATTACGAGCAGTACTTC,CASSSGNYEQYF
NA,NA,TRBV5-1,TRBJ2-7,TGCGCCAGCAGCTTGGATAGCCAGAGCTCCTACGAGCAGTACTTC,CASSLDSQSSYEQYF
TRBD1,few,TRBV9,TRBJ1-2,TGTGCCAGCAGCAAAAAACGGGACAGCTATGGCTACACCTTC,CASSKKRDSYGYTF
NA,NA,TRBV19,TRBJ1-5,TGTGCCAGTAGTACTGAGACAGGAGACAATCAGCCCCAGCATTTT,CASSTETGDNQPQHF
TRBD1,NA,TRBV3-1/TRBV3-2,TRBJ1-2,TGTGCCAGCAGCCCTTTATCGGGACAGAAAGCGACTAAGGCCTTC,CASSPLSGQKATKAF
TRBD1,NA,TRBV29-1,TRBJ2-3,TGCAGCGTTTACGCCAACAGGGGGCAATTAGATACGCAGTATTTT,CSVYANRGQLDTQYF
NA,NA,TRBV4-1,TRBJ2-5,TGCGCCAGCAGAACCTCCGGACAGCTCCAAGAGACCCAGTACTTC,CASRTSGQLQETQYF
TRBD1,NA,TRBV19,TRBJ1-4,TGTGCCAGTAGTATGACTCGAGGGGGCAATGAAAAACTGTTTTTT,CASSMTRGGNEKLFF
TRBD1,NA,TRBV11-2,TRBJ2-2,TGTGCCAGCAGCTCGAACAGGGGAGTCGGGTTCACCGGGGAGCTGTTTTTT,CASSSNRGVGFTGELFF
TRBD2,NA,TRBV5-1,TRBJ2-5,TGCGCCAGCCGGGAGGAAGAGACCCAGTACTTC,CASREEETQYF
TRBD1,NA,TRBV27,TRBJ2-1,TGTGCCAGCAGCCGCGCTCGGACAGGAGAAGTCCACAATGAGCAGTTCTTC,CASSRARTGEVHNEQFF
TRBD1,NA,TRBV12-5,TRBJ2-5,TGTGCTAGTGGCTGGGGACAGGTCGAGACCCAGTACTTC,CASGWGQVETQYF
NA,NA,TRBV6-6,TRBJ1-5,TGTGCCAGCACCGGACAGCGCCAGCAGCCCCAGCATTTT,CASTGQRQQPQHF
TRBD2,NA,TRBV6-6,TRBJ2-3,TGTGCCAGCACCCCTTCTTCTAGCGGGGTCACAGATACGCAGTATTTT,CASTPSSSGVTDTQYF